This T cell receptor beta chain was identified in a study of blood T cell repertoires in COVID-19. In the study overall: Sites across the United States, Italy and Spain contributed samples from acute and convalescent COVID-19.

The data were produced by immunoSEQ multiplex PCR, yet TCRdb's version contains in-frame clones alone and is incomplete. This sample has hundreds of thousands of clones; roughly 88% occur once, and the top ten carry over 1.1%. Trimming pared 2 bases from V and 0 bases from J, leaving 8 bases between. This CDR3 is 14 amino acids long. From germline, CDR1 is SEHNR and CDR2 FQNEAQ (reference sequence). The sequence was obtained from a woman aged 25 to 39 with active or convalescent COVID-19. V and J are TRBV7-9 and TRBJ2-7; possible D gene TRBD1, 6 bases. The material sequenced was peripheral blood. The CDR3 loop reads CASSLRQDSYEQYF. The DNA of the CDR3 is TGTGCCAGCAGCTTACGACAGGACTCCTACGAGCAGTACTTC.